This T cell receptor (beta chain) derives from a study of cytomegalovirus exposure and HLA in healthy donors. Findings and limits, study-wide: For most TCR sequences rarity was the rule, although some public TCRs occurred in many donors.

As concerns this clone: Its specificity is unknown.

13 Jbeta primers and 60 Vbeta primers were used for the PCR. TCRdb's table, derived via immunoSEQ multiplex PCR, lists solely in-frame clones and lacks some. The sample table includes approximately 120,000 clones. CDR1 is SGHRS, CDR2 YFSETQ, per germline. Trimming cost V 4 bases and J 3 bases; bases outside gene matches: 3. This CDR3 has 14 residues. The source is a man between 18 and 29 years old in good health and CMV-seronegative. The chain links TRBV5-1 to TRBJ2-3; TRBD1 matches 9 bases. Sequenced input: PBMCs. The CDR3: CASSGQGQTDTQYF. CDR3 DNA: TGCGCCAGCAGCGGACAGGGGCAAACAGATACGCAGTATTTT.